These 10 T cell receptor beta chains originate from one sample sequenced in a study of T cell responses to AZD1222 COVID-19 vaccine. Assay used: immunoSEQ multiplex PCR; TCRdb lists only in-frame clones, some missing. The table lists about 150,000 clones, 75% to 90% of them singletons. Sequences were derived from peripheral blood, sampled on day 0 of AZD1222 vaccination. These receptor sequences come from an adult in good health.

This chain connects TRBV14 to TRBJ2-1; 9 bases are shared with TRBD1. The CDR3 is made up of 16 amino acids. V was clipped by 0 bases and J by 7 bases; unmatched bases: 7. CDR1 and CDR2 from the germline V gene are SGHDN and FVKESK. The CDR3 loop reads CASSQEDRGSGNEQFF. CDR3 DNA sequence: TGTGCCAGCAGCCAAGAAGACAGGGGGTCTGGGAATGAGCAGTTCTTC.

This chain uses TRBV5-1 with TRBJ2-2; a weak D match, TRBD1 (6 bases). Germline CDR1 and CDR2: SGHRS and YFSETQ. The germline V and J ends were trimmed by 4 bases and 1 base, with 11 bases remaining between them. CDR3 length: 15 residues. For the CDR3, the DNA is TGCGCCAGCAGCCGGGGACAAATGAACACCGGGGAGCTGTTTTTT. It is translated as CASSRGQMNTGELFF.

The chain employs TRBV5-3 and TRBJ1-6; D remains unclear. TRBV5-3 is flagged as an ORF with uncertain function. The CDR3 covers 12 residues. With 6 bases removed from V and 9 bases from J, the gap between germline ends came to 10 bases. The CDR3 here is CARTLGASPLHF. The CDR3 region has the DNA TGTGCCAGAACCCTAGGCGCTTCACCCCTCCACTTT.

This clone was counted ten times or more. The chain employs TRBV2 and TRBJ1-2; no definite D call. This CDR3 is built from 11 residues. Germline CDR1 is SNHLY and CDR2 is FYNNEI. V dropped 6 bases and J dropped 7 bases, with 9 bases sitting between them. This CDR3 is CASREQIGYTF. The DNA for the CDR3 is TGTGCCAGCAGGGAACAGATTGGCTACACCTTC.

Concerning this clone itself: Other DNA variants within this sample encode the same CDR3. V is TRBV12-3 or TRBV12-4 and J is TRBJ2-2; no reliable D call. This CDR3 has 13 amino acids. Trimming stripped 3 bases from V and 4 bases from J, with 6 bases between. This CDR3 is CASSFEATGELFF. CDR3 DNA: TGTGCCAGCAGTTTCGAGGCCACCGGGGAGCTGTTTTTT.

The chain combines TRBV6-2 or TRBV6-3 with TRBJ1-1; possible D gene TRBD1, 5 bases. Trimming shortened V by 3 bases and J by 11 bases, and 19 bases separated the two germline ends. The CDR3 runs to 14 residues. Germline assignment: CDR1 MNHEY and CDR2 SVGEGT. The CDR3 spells CASSYSGSGARAFF. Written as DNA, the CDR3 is TGTGCCAGCAGTTATTCCGGCTCCGGGGCGCGTGCTTTCTTT.

CDR3 amino acids: CASSWTASVLQGYTF. In nucleotides, the CDR3 is TGCGCCAGCAGCTGGACGGCAAGCGTTCTCCAAGGCTACACCTTC. This chain links TRBV5-1 with TRBJ1-2, with unresolved D. Trimming removed 3 bases from V and 8 bases from J, with 20 bases in between. Germline CDR1 SGHRS, CDR2 YFSETQ. The length of the CDR3 is 15 residues.

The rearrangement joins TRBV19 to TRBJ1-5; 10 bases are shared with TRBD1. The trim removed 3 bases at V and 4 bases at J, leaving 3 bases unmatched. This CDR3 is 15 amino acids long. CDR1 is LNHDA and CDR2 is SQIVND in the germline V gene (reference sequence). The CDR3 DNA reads TGTGCCAGTAGTATTGGGACAGGGGTGAATCAGCCCCAGCATTTT. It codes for CASSIGTGVNQPQHF. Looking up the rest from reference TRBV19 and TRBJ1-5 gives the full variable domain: DGGITQSPKYLFRKEGQNVTLSCEQNLNHDAMYWYRQDPGQGLRLIYYSQIVNDFQKGDIAEGYSVSREKKESFPLTVTSAQKNPTAFYLCASSIGTGVNQPQHFGDGTRLSIL.

The chain's CDR3 is CASSQDGGSGQPQHF. The CDR3 region has the DNA TGCGCCAGCAGCCAAGATGGGGGGAGCGGACAGCCCCAGCATTTT. The genes are TRBV4-3 and TRBJ1-5; D might be TRBD1 (5 bases). V was shortened by 0 bases and J by 7 bases, with 13 bases between the two germline ends. Germline V CDR1 and CDR2: LGHNA, YSLEER. The CDR3 runs 15 residues.

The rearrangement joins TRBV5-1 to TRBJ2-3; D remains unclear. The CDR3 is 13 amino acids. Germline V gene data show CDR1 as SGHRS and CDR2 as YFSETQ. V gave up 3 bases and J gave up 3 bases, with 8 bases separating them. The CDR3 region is CASSSATTDTQYF. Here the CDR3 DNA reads TGCGCCAGCAGCTCCGCGACGACAGATACGCAGTATTTT.